These 10 T cell receptor beta chains share one sample of origin, sequenced in a study of shared clonotypes between healthy human individuals. Method: immunoSEQ multiplex PCR; TCRdb's copy keeps in-frame clones and lacks some. The sample holds a few million clones, approximately 93% seen once. The specimen sequenced was naive CD4+ T cells from PBMCs. Subset indicated: CD45RA+ positively selected. The receptors shown here come from a man younger than 35 in good health. Some clones in this sample may be carry-over from other donors' samples.

The genes are TRBV7-9 and TRBJ2-3, with D perhaps TRBD1 (6 bases). V dropped 4 bases and J dropped 3 bases, with 17 bases sitting between them. Per germline, CDR1 SEHNR and CDR2 FQNEAQ (reference sequence). The length of the CDR3 is 16 residues. CDR3 DNA sequence: TGTGCCAGCAGCTCGACCAAAAGACAGGCAACAGATACGCAGTATTTT. It encodes CASSSTKRQATDTQYF.

This clone was recorded only once. The chain combines TRBV7-3 with TRBJ2-2; D is perhaps TRBD1 (5 bases). This CDR3 is built from 17 residues. Germline V CDR1 and CDR2: SGHTA, FQGTGA. V lost 1 base and J 4 bases, leaving 16 bases between the germline ends. The CDR3 DNA reads TGTGCCAGCAGCTTAAGTGTGGGCAGGGAATTCACCGGGGAGCTGTTTTTT. Protein product: CASSLSVGREFTGELFF.

CDR3 bases: TGTGCCAGCAGCTTGGGGACAGGGGTAGGAACTAATGAAAAACTGTTTTTT. This translates into CASSLGTGVGTNEKLFF. The chain couples TRBV5-4 to TRBJ1-4, with 9 bases matching TRBD1. Germline V gene lookup returns CDR1 SGHNT and CDR2 YYREEE (reference sequence). The V gene end was trimmed by 0 bases and the J gene end by 1 base; junction bases not matched to a gene: 4. This CDR3 is 17 amino acids long.

This chain uses TRBV2 with TRBJ2-1; maybe TRBD2 (6 bases). This CDR3 comprises 16 residues. The germline V gene encodes CDR1 SNHLY and CDR2 FYNNEI. With 5 bases removed from V and 4 bases from J, the gap between germline ends came to 18 bases. DNA of the CDR3: TGTGCCAGCAGTTCGGGGACGGGAGTAGTGTACAATGAGCAGTTCTTC. This encodes CASSSGTGVVYNEQFF.

The J gene is TRBJ2-2, the V gene TRBV9; the D gene is possibly TRBD1 (5 bases). The V end lost 0 bases, the J end lost 5 bases, and 8 bases lay between the germline ends. The CDR3 is 14 residues long. Looked up from germline, CDR1 is SGDLS and CDR2 is YYNGEE. The CDR3 sequence: CASSVDRQTGELFF. CDR3 nucleotide sequence: TGTGCCAGCAGCGTAGATCGACAGACCGGGGAGCTGTTTTTT. The variable domain in full, completed from reference TRBV9 and TRBJ2-2, reads DSGVTQTPKHLITATGQRVTLRCSPRSGDLSVYWYQQSLDQGLQFLIQYYNGEERAKGNILERFSAQQFPDLHSELNLSSLELGDSALYFCASSVDRQTGELFFGEGSRLTVL.

J is TRBJ2-1 and V is TRBV5-4, with 12 bases aligning to TRBD2. The CDR3 covers 14 residues. Germline values: CDR1 SGHNT, CDR2 YYREEE (reference sequence). Germline trimming cut 6 bases from V and 7 bases from J; bases unmatched to any gene: 5. The CDR3 loop is CASTSLAGGNEQFF. For the CDR3, the DNA is TGTGCCAGCACCTCTCTAGCGGGAGGGAATGAGCAGTTCTTC. Supplemented by reference TRBV5-4 and TRBJ2-1, the full variable domain reads ETGVTQSPTHLIKTRGQQVTLRCSSQSGHNTVSWYQQALGQGPQFIFQYYREEENGRGNFPPRFSGLQFPNYSSELNVNALELDDSALYLCASTSLAGGNEQFFGPGTRLTVL.

This chain links TRBV6-6 with TRBJ1-5; unclear D gene. The length of the CDR3 is 13 residues. The germline V and J ends were trimmed by 0 bases and 5 bases, with 5 bases remaining between them. Germline V gene sequence: CDR1 MNHNY, CDR2 SVGAGI (reference sequence). In DNA form, the CDR3 reads TGTGCCAGCAGTTACTCGATACATCAGCCCCAGCATTTT. This gives the protein CASSYSIHQPQHF.

The rearrangement joins TRBV11-3 to TRBJ2-7; D is perhaps TRBD2 (6 bases). Trimming took off 4 bases at V and 4 bases at J, with 14 bases between the two ends. This CDR3 comprises 14 residues. Germline loops: CDR1 SGHNT, CDR2 YENEEA. The CDR3 bases are TGTGCCAGCAGCTCCGGACTGGCGGGGTACGAGCAGTACTTC. Translated: CASSSGLAGYEQYF.

Remarks on this clone: Other nucleotide sequences in the sample specify the same CDR3. CDR3 DNA sequence: TGTGCCAGCAGCGTAAGGTCTAATGAAAAACTGTTTTTT. Its translation is CASSVRSNEKLFF. The V gene is TRBV9, the J gene TRBJ1-4; D not certain. V lost 1 base to trimming and J lost 3 bases, with 4 bases between them. The CDR3 has 13 amino acids. Looked up from germline, CDR1 is SGDLS and CDR2 is YYNGEE.

The chain combines TRBV9 with TRBJ2-3, with 9 bases that match TRBD2. V lost 0 bases, J lost 3 bases, and 11 bases stayed unmatched. In germline, CDR1 is SGDLS, CDR2 YYNGEE. CDR3 length equals 18 residues. Written as DNA, the CDR3 is TGTGCCAGCAGCGTAGCAGCGGGAGGTTCGAGGGGGACAGATACGCAGTATTTT. This translates into CASSVAAGGSRGTDTQYF.